This T cell receptor beta chain was found in a study of T cell responses to AZD1222 COVID-19 vaccine. On this clone: The antigen is unknown.

Germline V gene lookup returns CDR1 MNHEY and CDR2 SMNVEV (reference sequence). Trimming left V 6 bases short and J 2 bases short, with 13 bases between. The CDR3 is 15 residues long. Produced via immunoSEQ multiplex PCR; TCRdb's table is partial and in-frame only. The sample yields more than 90,000 clones, about 87% seen once. Whole-study findings and limits: Across spike, vaccine-associated CD4 TCRs were found, dominant at 160-218 and 743-854. Repertoire sampling happened only post peak T cell response.

The sequence came from an adult who received the AZD1222 COVID-19 vaccine. The source was peripheral blood, collected 28 days after the second AZD1222 dose. The V call is TRBV27, the J call TRBJ2-2; D may be TRBD1 (6 bases). CDR3 DNA: TGTGCCAGCAGACGGGACAACCTAAACACCGGGGAGCTGTTTTTT. As protein: CASRRDNLNTGELFF.